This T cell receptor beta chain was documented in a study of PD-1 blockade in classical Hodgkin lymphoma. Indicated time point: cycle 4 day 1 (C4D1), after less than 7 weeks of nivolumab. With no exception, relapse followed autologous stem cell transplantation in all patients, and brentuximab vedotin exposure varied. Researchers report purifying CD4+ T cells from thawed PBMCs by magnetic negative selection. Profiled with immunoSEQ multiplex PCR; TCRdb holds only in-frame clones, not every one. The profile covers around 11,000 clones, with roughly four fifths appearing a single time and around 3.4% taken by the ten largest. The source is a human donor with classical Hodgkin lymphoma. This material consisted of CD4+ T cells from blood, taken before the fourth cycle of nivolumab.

The CDR3 spells CASSSTSGSPLGLDTQYF. In DNA form, the CDR3 reads TGTGCCAGCAGCTCGACTAGCGGGAGCCCCCTGGGATTGGATACGCAGTATTTT. The chain carries TRBV7-2 and TRBJ2-3; 12 nucleotides align to TRBD2. Germline V lookup: CDR1 SGHTA, CDR2 FQGNSA. This CDR3 is built from 18 residues. The junction had 14 bases not matched to a gene; V was cut back by 4 bases and J by 6 bases.